These 13 T cell receptor beta chains were sequenced from one sample in a study of CD8 T cells in ankylosing spondylitis. Their target antigens are unknown. Findings and caveats of the study: Several highly homologous variants made up a TCR beta motif that seemed to typify ankylosing spondylitis blood.

TCRdb analysed the 5' RACE reads with MiXCR anew, one entry per CDR3 protein. The sample has 450,000 to 550,000 distinct CDR3 sequences, about 5.2% seen once; the top ten hold approximately 3.5%. The sequencing sample was made of blood, either unsorted or a sorted T cell fraction (not recorded which). These TCRs come from a male donor with ankylosing spondylitis.

This clonotype appeared many times. J is TRBJ1-1 and V is TRBV6-5; D perhaps matches TRBD1 (5 bases). Germline V CDR1 and CDR2: MNHEY, SVGAGI. The CDR3 is 12 residues long. The V gene lost 4 bases and the J gene lost 9 bases, with 12 bases spanning the gap. The chain's CDR3 is CASSSYGGKAFF. The CDR3 DNA reads as TGTGCCAGCAGTTCTTACGGGGGGAAAGCTTTCTTT.

This clonotype was seen a few times. CDR3 sequence: CSVAETGELFF. The CDR3 coding sequence is TGCAGCGTTGCAGAAACCGGGGAGCTGTTTTTT. The chain is built from TRBV29-1 and TRBJ2-2; D is undetermined. Germline V CDR1 and CDR2: SQVTM, ANQGSEA. V was pared by 4 bases and J by 5 bases, with 5 bases between. This CDR3 region has 11 residues.

There are many counts of this clonotype. This chain uses TRBV15 with TRBJ1-2; D is uncertain. V lost 1 base and J lost 4, with 10 bases in between. Germline V lookup: CDR1 LNHNV, CDR2 YYDKDF (reference sequence). CDR3 length: 14 amino acids. CDR3 loop: CATSRGYDFYGYTF. CDR3 in DNA: TGTGCCACCAGCAGAGGGTACGATTTCTATGGCTACACCTTC.

Many counts were recorded for this clonotype. V is TRBV6-2 or TRBV6-3 and J is TRBJ1-6; 7 bases line up with TRBD1. Germline V gene data show CDR1 as MNHEY and CDR2 as SVGEGT. The CDR3 loop spans 12 amino acids. With 6 bases clipped from V and 9 bases from J, the junction kept 2 bases outside the gene matches. CDR3: CASSTGVSPLHF. In DNA, the CDR3 is TGTGCCAGCAGCACAGGGGTTTCACCCCTCCACTTT.

This chain joins TRBV12-3 or TRBV12-4 and TRBJ2-3, with D possibly TRBD1 on 6 matching bases. The CDR3 totals 17 residues. V was shortened by 3 bases and J by 2 bases, with 18 bases between the two germline ends. The CDR3 bases are TGTGCCAGCAGTTTTGCTCGGGACACAACTTTCACAGATACGCAGTATTTT. As protein: CASSFARDTTFTDTQYF.

This clonotype was seen a few times. This sequence joins TRBV11-3 and TRBJ2-5; no clear D gene. The CDR3 contains 13 residues. Germline V gene data show CDR1 as SGHNT and CDR2 as YENEEA. V was pared by 5 bases and J by 2 bases, with 9 bases between. The CDR3 region is CASSTTEQETQYF. CDR3 nucleotide sequence: TGTGCCAGCAGCACAACAGAACAAGAGACCCAGTACTTC.

This clonotype was observed at least ten times. The chain has TRBV9 and TRBJ2-7; D not resolved. V shed 0 bases and J shed 0 bases, with 7 bases lying between them. The CDR3 totals 14 residues. Germline V gene data show CDR1 as SGDLS and CDR2 as YYNGEE. The CDR3 spells CASSVDGPSYEQYF. As DNA, the CDR3 is TGTGCCAGCAGCGTAGACGGTCCCTCCTACGAGCAGTACTTC.

This clonotype was observed at least ten times. J is TRBJ2-3 and V is TRBV3-1; D possibly corresponds to TRBD2 (6 bases). The CDR3 sequence is 15 residues long. Trimming removed 1 base from V and 0 bases from J, with 8 bases in between. Germline V gene lookup returns CDR1 LGHDT and CDR2 YNNKEL (reference sequence). The CDR3 DNA reads TGTGCCAGCAGCCAAGTGGGACTGAGCACAGATACGCAGTATTTT. Residues: CASSQVGLSTDTQYF.

This clonotype has a count of ten or more. The chain combines TRBV20-1 with TRBJ2-1; possibly TRBD1 or TRBD2 for D (5 bases each). The CDR3 spans 14 residues. Germline lookup yields CDR1 DFQATT and CDR2 SNEGSKA (reference sequence). Trimming shortened V by 6 bases and J by 7 bases, and 19 bases separated the two germline ends. CDR3: CSASRVPGRNEQFF. CDR3 nucleotides: TGCAGTGCCTCTAGGGTGCCAGGGAGAAATGAGCAGTTCTTC.

This clonotype appeared many times. The V gene is TRBV5-1, the J gene TRBJ1-5; a possible D gene is TRBD1 (6 bases). Germline V gene sequence: CDR1 SGHRS, CDR2 YFSETQ. The CDR3 is 14 amino acids. V shed 4 bases and J shed 5 bases, with 13 bases lying between them. CDR3 DNA sequence: TGCGCCAGCAGCCCCTCTTCAGGGGATCAGCCCCAGCATTTT. As protein: CASSPSSGDQPQHF.

This clonotype was counted at least ten times. V is TRBV5-5 and J is TRBJ2-1; D possibly uses TRBD1 or TRBD2 (5 bases each). Germline V gene data show CDR1 as SGHKS and CDR2 as YYEKEE (reference sequence). Trimming stripped 3 bases from V and 11 bases from J, with 12 bases between. The CDR3 sequence is 12 residues long. CDR3: CASSSARGKQFF. The CDR3, as DNA: TGTGCCAGCAGCTCTGCGAGGGGCAAGCAGTTCTTC.

This clonotype was recorded many times. The chain joins TRBV7-9 to TRBJ1-5; possible D gene TRBD1, 6 bases. Germline CDR1 SEHNR, CDR2 FQNEAQ (reference sequence). V lost 8 bases, J lost 4 bases, and 9 bases lay in between. CDR3 size: 12 residues. The CDR3 DNA reads as TGTGCCAGCCGACAGGAGAATCAGCCCCAGCATTTT. Protein: CASRQENQPQHF.

This clonotype was seen a few times. This sequence joins TRBV9 and TRBJ2-1, with 10 nucleotides matching TRBD1. After removal of 4 bases from V and 4 bases from J, the junction contained 11 bases not matched to a gene. This CDR3 is 17 amino acids long. In germline, CDR1 is SGDLS, CDR2 YYNGEE. The CDR3 sequence is CASSQWTGQGIYNEQFF. For the CDR3, the DNA is TGTGCCAGCAGCCAATGGACGGGACAGGGGATATACAATGAGCAGTTCTTC.